A single TCR beta chain is shown here with its context. Antigen unknown. These data belong to a study of cytomegalovirus exposure and HLA in healthy donors. V lost 5 bases, J lost 3 bases, and 7 bases stayed unmatched. The CDR3 sequence is 15 residues long. In germline, CDR1 is LNHDA, CDR2 SQIVND (reference sequence). Study-level points and caveats: As a later analysis showed, several of the most significant clusters appeared to be linked to common viral pathogens.

Vbeta (60) and Jbeta (13) primers were used in the PCR. Some clones are missing from TCRdb's copy, which holds only in-frame ones; the method was immunoSEQ multiplex PCR. The data contain around 140,000 clones, 75% to 80% of them singletons. The sequence was obtained from a male donor in good health and CMV-seronegative. The chain employs TRBV19 and TRBJ1-1; 9 bases agree with TRBD1. What was sequenced was PBMCs. The DNA for the CDR3 is TGTGCCAGTAGTGGAAAGGACAGGGGCGACACTGAAGCTTTCTTT. Translating it yields CASSGKDRGDTEAFF.